The 32 T cell receptor beta chains listed next were all sequenced from one sample in a study of CD8 T cells in ankylosing spondylitis. MiXCR, applied by TCRdb to the 5' RACE reads, yields one record per CDR3 protein. The sample holds roughly 670,000 distinct CDR3 sequences; around a fifth are singletons and the top ten take roughly a fifth. Study observations and caveats: A TCR beta motif of roughly eight highly homologous variants seemed to mark ankylosing spondylitis blood.

Their antigens are not known. Sequenced: blood, either unsorted or a sorted T cell fraction (not recorded which). All receptors come from a male donor with ankylosing spondylitis.

In its sample, this clonotype was seen a few times. This sequence joins TRBV12-3 or TRBV12-4 and TRBJ2-7, with D maybe TRBD2 (5 bases). This CDR3 is 13 amino acids long. The V and J ends lost 3 bases and 6 bases respectively, with 12 bases between them. CDR3 loop: CASSFGMGREQYF. CDR3 in DNA: TGTGCCAGCAGTTTCGGGATGGGTCGCGAGCAGTACTTC.

The genes are TRBV7-8 and TRBJ2-3, with TRBD2 matching 7 bases. The CDR3 loop spans 17 amino acids. With V trimmed by 1 base and J by 6 bases, 13 bases remained unmatched. Per the germline V gene, CDR1 is SGHVS and CDR2 is FQNEAQ. The CDR3 here is CASSLVAAGWGGDTQYF. DNA for the CDR3: TGTGCCAGCAGCTTAGTAGCTGCGGGTTGGGGAGGGGATACGCAGTATTTT.

In this sample, this clonotype turned up a few times. The chain recombines TRBV5-1 with TRBJ2-2, with TRBD1 identical over 11 bases. From germline, CDR1 is SGHRS and CDR2 YFSETQ. CDR3 size: 14 residues. V lost 6 bases to trimming and J lost 3 bases; unmatched junction nucleotides: 1. The CDR3 nucleotides read TGCGCCAGCACGGGACAGGGGGACACCGGGGAGCTGTTTTTT. Its translation is CASTGQGDTGELFF.

This clonotype was picked up many times. The chain employs TRBV5-1 and TRBJ1-1; the match to TRBD1 covers 7 bases. The CDR3 length is 16 residues. The germline V gene has CDR1 SGHRS and CDR2 YFSETQ. V gave up 4 bases and J gave up 1 base; unmatched junction bases: 10. CDR3 loop: CASSQRPGTANTEAFF. The CDR3 DNA reads TGCGCCAGCAGCCAACGACCCGGGACAGCGAACACTGAAGCTTTCTTT.

This clonotype was seen only a few times. This chain joins TRBV12-3 or TRBV12-4 and TRBJ1-5, with D unresolved. V was trimmed by 3 bases and J by 12 bases, leaving 12 bases between them. The CDR3 has 12 residues. The CDR3 sequence: CASSLGWEGQHF. The CDR3 nucleotides are TGTGCCAGCAGTTTGGGGTGGGAAGGCCAGCATTTT.

This clonotype was detected a few times. The chain links TRBV25-1 to TRBJ2-1; tentatively, D is TRBD1 (6 bases). This CDR3 spans 14 amino acids. Germline CDR1 MGHDK, CDR2 SYGVNS. Between the trimmed V and J ends, which lost 4 bases and 0 bases, there was a span of 7 bases. This CDR3 is CASSVGASYNEQFF. CDR3 DNA sequence: TGTGCCAGCAGTGTGGGGGCCTCCTACAATGAGCAGTTCTTC.

This chain joins TRBV20-1 and TRBJ1-1; D not resolved. The V gene lost 1 base and the J gene lost 2 bases, with 8 bases spanning the gap. Germline values: CDR1 DFQATT, CDR2 SNEGSKA (reference sequence). This CDR3 region has 13 residues. This chain's CDR3 is CSARAVGNTEAFF. In DNA, the CDR3 is TGCAGTGCTAGAGCGGTAGGAAACACTGAAGCTTTCTTT.

This chain joins TRBV30 and TRBJ2-7, with 7 bases that match TRBD1. The germline V gene encodes CDR1 GTSNPN and CDR2 SVGIG (reference sequence). The V gene end was trimmed by 2 bases and the J gene end by 4 bases; junction bases not matched to a gene: 5. The CDR3 length is 13 residues. CDR3 coding DNA: TGTGCCTGGAGTCATGGCAGGGGGTACGAGCAGTACTTC. The encoded protein is CAWSHGRGYEQYF.

The V and J genes are TRBV5-1 and TRBJ1-4; 7 bases map to TRBD1. This CDR3 has 15 amino acids. Germline CDR1 and CDR2: SGHRS and YFSETQ. V shed 4 bases and J 5 bases; nucleotides not matched to a gene: 8. The CDR3 sequence is CASSVPETGNEKLFF. Here the CDR3 DNA reads TGCGCCAGCAGCGTGCCCGAGACAGGGAATGAAAAACTGTTTTTT.

The sample holds many counts of this clonotype. This chain connects TRBV28 to TRBJ2-2; the match to TRBD2 covers 13 bases. Per the germline V gene, CDR1 is MDHEN and CDR2 is SYDVKM. The CDR3 sequence is 16 residues long. V shed 6 bases and J 7 bases; nucleotides not matched to a gene: 8. The CDR3 protein is CASRATSGRDHGELFF. The CDR3 DNA follows: TGTGCCAGCAGGGCAACTAGCGGGAGGGATCACGGGGAGCTGTTTTTT.

This clonotype came up many times. The rearrangement uses TRBV4-3 and TRBJ2-7; D gene unclear. CDR3 length: 15 residues. Trimming stripped 0 bases from V and 3 bases from J, with 12 bases between. Germline values: CDR1 LGHNA, CDR2 YSLEER. The CDR3 sequence is CASSQDSGPNYEQYF. The CDR3 DNA reads TGCGCCAGCAGCCAAGATTCTGGACCCAACTACGAGCAGTACTTC.

This clonotype was picked up many times. The rearrangement joins TRBV20-1 to TRBJ2-7; 7 positions match TRBD2. Germline values: CDR1 DFQATT, CDR2 SNEGSKA (reference sequence). Trimming took 3 bases from V and 5 from J; bases not matched to a gene: 16. The CDR3 sequence is 16 residues long. The CDR3 protein is CSASTPRVAGPNEQYF. CDR3 bases: TGCAGTGCTAGTACCCCCCGGGTAGCGGGCCCCAACGAGCAGTACTTC.

This clonotype was seen more than once but under ten times. The chain uses TRBV7-2 and TRBJ2-2; TRBD2 aligns across 10 bases. The CDR3 loop spans 16 amino acids. CDR1 SGHTA and CDR2 FQGNSA come from the germline V gene. Trimming at V came to 7 bases and at J to 5 bases, leaving 10 bases not matched to a gene. Written as DNA, the CDR3 is TGTGCCAGCAAGTACACTGGGACTAGCGTTACCGGGGAGCTGTTTTTT. This translates into CASKYTGTSVTGELFF. Together with reference TRBV7-2 and TRBJ2-2, the CDR3 gives the full variable domain: GAGVSQSPSNKVTEKGKDVELRCDPISGHTALYWYRQSLGQGLEFLIYFQGNSAPDKSGLPSDRFSAERTGGSVSTLTIQRTQQEDSAVYLCASKYTGTSVTGELFFGEGSRLTVL.

This clonotype was detected only a few times. The CDR3 bases are TGTGCCAGCAGCGTAGGTCTAGCCCCCAATGAGCAGTTCTTC. Amino acids: CASSVGLAPNEQFF. The gene calls are TRBV9 and TRBJ2-1, with D perhaps matching TRBD2 (5 bases). The V and J ends lost 0 bases and 6 bases respectively, with 10 bases between them. This CDR3 has 14 residues. Looked up from germline, CDR1 is SGDLS and CDR2 is YYNGEE.

This clonotype was recorded a few times. V gene TRBV12-3 or TRBV12-4 combines with J gene TRBJ2-2; 10 nucleotides agree with TRBD2. The length of the CDR3 is 17 residues. Germline trimming cut 8 bases from V and 5 bases from J; bases unmatched to any gene: 14. CDR3 sequence: CASLSGVLAGHTGELFF. The DNA of the CDR3 is TGTGCCAGCCTGTCAGGGGTACTAGCGGGACATACCGGGGAGCTGTTTTTT.

The chain has TRBV5-6 and TRBJ2-7; a possible D gene is TRBD2 (5 bases). The CDR3 runs 14 residues. Trimming cost V 3 bases and J 3 bases, with 13 bases left between them. CDR1 is SGHDT and CDR2 is YYEEEE in the germline V gene. The CDR3 sequence: CASSSRLEGYEQYF. The CDR3 DNA reads as TGTGCCAGCAGCTCGAGATTAGAGGGCTACGAGCAGTACTTC.

V gene TRBV5-1 combines with J gene TRBJ1-1; no firm D call. Germline V gene sequence: CDR1 SGHRS, CDR2 YFSETQ. This CDR3 contains 15 residues. The V gene lost 3 bases and the J gene lost 0 bases, with 12 bases spanning the gap. DNA for the CDR3: TGCGCCAGCAGCTCTCTGTTTGGGATGAACACTGAAGCTTTCTTT. Its translation: CASSSLFGMNTEAFF.

The table lists this clonotype with a few counts. The rearrangement links TRBV12-3 or TRBV12-4 to TRBJ2-7; 9 nucleotides match TRBD2. The CDR3 runs 15 residues. Trimming cost V 6 bases and J 1 base; bases outside gene matches: 7. The CDR3 DNA reads as TGTGCCAGCAGCACCGAGCGGGGGGCGTCCTACGAGCAGTACTTC. Translating it yields CASSTERGASYEQYF.

CDR3 sequence: CASSERVAGGRGNEQFF. CDR3 in DNA: TGTGCCAGCAGTGAACGAGTAGCGGGGGGGCGTGGCAATGAGCAGTTCTTC. V is TRBV2 and J is TRBJ2-1; 11 bases are shared with TRBD2. Germline CDR1 is SNHLY and CDR2 is FYNNEI. The V segment lost 2 bases and the J segment 6 bases; nucleotides outside the gene matches: 9. The CDR3 is 17 residues long.

This clonotype was counted ten times or more. The chain links TRBV12-3 or TRBV12-4 to TRBJ2-5, with D maybe TRBD1 (6 bases). V was cut by 6 bases and J by 5 bases, with 16 bases left in between. This CDR3 region has 14 residues. CDR3 in amino acids: CASSPGVSRETQYF. The CDR3 DNA reads as TGTGCCAGCAGCCCAGGGGTTAGCCGGGAGACCCAGTACTTC.

This clonotype was picked up many times. The chain recombines TRBV12-3 or TRBV12-4 with TRBJ1-2, with D uncertain. Trimming stripped 7 bases from V and 4 bases from J, with 16 bases between. This CDR3 has 14 residues. CDR3 coding DNA: TGTGCCAGCACCATGAAGACACAGATCTATGGCTACACCTTC. This codes for CASTMKTQIYGYTF.

The chain recombines TRBV11-1 with TRBJ2-3; 11 nucleotides line up with TRBD2. Unmatched junction bases numbered 12, after V lost 3 bases and J lost 1 base. The V gene's germline CDR1 is SGHAT and CDR2 FQDESV (reference sequence). The CDR3 runs 19 residues. The CDR3 reads CASSFPTSGEQVGTDTQYF. The CDR3 DNA reads TGTGCCAGCAGCTTCCCGACTAGCGGGGAACAAGTTGGCACAGATACGCAGTATTTT.

This clonotype was recorded at least ten times. The chain joins TRBV20-1 to TRBJ2-7; D is uncertain. From germline, CDR1 is DFQATT and CDR2 SNEGSKA (reference sequence). Trimming left V 3 bases short and J 0 bases short, with 9 bases between. The CDR3 length is 13 residues. In DNA form, the CDR3 reads TGCAGTGCTAGGGGCAGGAGCTCCTACGAGCAGTACTTC. Its protein is CSARGRSSYEQYF.

The V and J genes are TRBV7-2 and TRBJ1-1, with D uncertain. The length of the CDR3 is 15 residues. Trimming removed 2 bases at V and 0 bases at J, with 10 bases between. Germline CDR1 is SGHTA and CDR2 is FQGNSA. The CDR3 here is CASSLYAIMNTEAFF. The CDR3 bases are TGTGCCAGCAGCTTATATGCGATTATGAACACTGAAGCTTTCTTT.

This clonotype was seen at least ten times. The chain has TRBV6-2 or TRBV6-3 and TRBJ2-7; 8 bases map to TRBD2. Per germline, CDR1 MNHEY and CDR2 SVGEGT. CDR3 length: 13 amino acids. Trimming cost V 5 bases and J 2 bases; bases outside gene matches: 2. The chain's CDR3 is CASSVGLAYEQYF. The CDR3 nucleotides are TGTGCCAGCAGTGTGGGACTAGCCTACGAGCAGTACTTC.

V usage is TRBV6-2 or TRBV6-3 and J usage is TRBJ2-7; no reliable D call. This CDR3 is built from 13 residues. Trimming stripped 2 bases from V and 6 bases from J, with 11 bases between. From germline, CDR1 is MNHEY and CDR2 SVGEGT. The CDR3 region has the DNA TGTGCCAGCAGTTACGATATCTTGGGCGAGCAGTACTTC. Translated: CASSYDILGEQYF.

The DNA of the CDR3 is TGTGCCAGCAGTTACCCAAGCGGGAGCTCCTACAATGAGCAGTTCTTC. Translated, it gives CASSYPSGSSYNEQFF. This chain links TRBV6-5 with TRBJ2-1; 8 nucleotides agree with TRBD2. In germline, CDR1 is MNHEY, CDR2 SVGAGI. V was pared by 2 bases and J by 0 bases, with 3 bases of the junction left unmatched. The CDR3 length is 16 residues.

This clonotype was counted between two and nine times. The chain joins TRBV4-1 to TRBJ2-3; 8 bases are a match to TRBD1. CDR1 and CDR2 (germline): MGHRA, YSYEKL. V lost 3 bases and J lost 4; bases outside the gene matches: 6. The CDR3 extends over 15 amino acids. Here the CDR3 DNA reads TGCGCCAGCAGCCAGACGGGACAGGCAGCAGATACGCAGTATTTT. Its protein product is CASSQTGQAADTQYF.

This clonotype showed up just a few times. Just one base apart from a much larger clone, this may be a read error. The chain joins TRBV2 to TRBJ1-2; D is ambiguous. The CDR3 is 12 amino acids. The V gene lost 4 bases and the J gene lost 2 bases, with 5 bases spanning the gap. CDR1 is SNHLY and CDR2 is FYNNEI in the germline V gene. CDR3 coding DNA: TGTGCCAGCAGTGGCAGGAACTATGGCTACACCTTC. Translating it yields CASSGRNYGYTF.

This clonotype was found a few times. The chain recombines TRBV15 with TRBJ2-7, with TRBD2 identical over 7 bases. The CDR3 length is 15 residues. Trimming removed 4 bases from V and 3 bases from J; junction bases left unmatched: 9. The germline CDR1 and CDR2 sequences are LNHNV and YYDKDF (reference sequence). The CDR3 nucleotides are TGTGCCACCAGCATCCTCAGGGAGGGTATCTACGAGCAGTACTTC. This encodes CATSILREGIYEQYF.

Only a few counts were recorded for this clonotype. The chain employs TRBV12-3 or TRBV12-4 and TRBJ1-2; D unresolved. This CDR3 comprises 13 residues. Trimming left V 5 bases short and J 3 bases short, with 10 bases between. The CDR3 DNA reads TGTGCCAGCAGTAACCCTAGGGACTATGGCTACACCTTC. Residues: CASSNPRDYGYTF.

This clonotype was seen only a few times. V and J are TRBV27 and TRBJ2-2; 13 bases are a match to TRBD2. J was trimmed by 6 bases and V by 5 bases; bases with no gene match: 12. CDR1 MNHEY and CDR2 SMNVEV come from the germline V gene (reference sequence). The CDR3 extends over 18 amino acids. The CDR3 protein is CASSPRTSGRGPPGELFF. CDR3 in DNA: TGTGCCAGCAGTCCAAGGACTAGCGGGAGAGGGCCCCCCGGGGAGCTGTTTTTT.